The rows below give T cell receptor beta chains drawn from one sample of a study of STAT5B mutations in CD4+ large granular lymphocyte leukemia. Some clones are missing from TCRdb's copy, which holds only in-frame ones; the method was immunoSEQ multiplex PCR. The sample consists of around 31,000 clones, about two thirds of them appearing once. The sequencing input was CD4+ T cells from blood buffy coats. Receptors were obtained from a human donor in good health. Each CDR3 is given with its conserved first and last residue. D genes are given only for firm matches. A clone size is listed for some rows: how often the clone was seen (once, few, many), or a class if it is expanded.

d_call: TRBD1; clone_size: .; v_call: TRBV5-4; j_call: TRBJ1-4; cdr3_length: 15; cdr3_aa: CASSGGQGANEKLFF; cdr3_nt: TGTGCCAGCAGCGGGGGACAGGGGGCTAATGAAAAACTGTTTTTT
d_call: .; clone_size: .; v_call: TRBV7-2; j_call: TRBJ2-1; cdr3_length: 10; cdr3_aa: CARGEHEQFF; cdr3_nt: TGTGCCAGAGGGGAACACGAGCAGTTCTTC
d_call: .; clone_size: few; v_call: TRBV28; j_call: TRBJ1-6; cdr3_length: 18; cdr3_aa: CASSTSDVPYSYNSPLHF; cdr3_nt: TGTGCCAGCAGTACATCCGACGTACCCTACTCCTATAATTCACCCCTCCACTTT
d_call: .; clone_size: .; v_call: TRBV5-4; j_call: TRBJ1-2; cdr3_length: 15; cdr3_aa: CASSLLQGLNYGYTF; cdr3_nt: TGTGCCAGCAGCTTGCTGCAGGGCCTAAACTATGGCTACACCTTC
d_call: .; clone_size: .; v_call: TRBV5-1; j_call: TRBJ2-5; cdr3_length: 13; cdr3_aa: CASSNGPQETQYF; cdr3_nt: TGCGCCAGCAGCAACGGACCCCAAGAGACCCAGTACTTC
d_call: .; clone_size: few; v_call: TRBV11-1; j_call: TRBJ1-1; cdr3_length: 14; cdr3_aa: CASSLGPRGAEAFF; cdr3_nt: TGTGCCAGCAGCTTAGGCCCTCGTGGAGCTGAAGCTTTCTTT
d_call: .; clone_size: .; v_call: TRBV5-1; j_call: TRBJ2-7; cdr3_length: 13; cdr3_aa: CASSLDPKAEQYF; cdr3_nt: TGCGCCAGCAGCTTGGATCCCAAGGCCGAGCAGTACTTC
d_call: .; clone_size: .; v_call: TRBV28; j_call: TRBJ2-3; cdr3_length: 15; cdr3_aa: CASSLLWGATDTQYF; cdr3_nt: TGTGCCAGCAGCCTGTTGTGGGGGGCAACAGATACGCAGTATTTT
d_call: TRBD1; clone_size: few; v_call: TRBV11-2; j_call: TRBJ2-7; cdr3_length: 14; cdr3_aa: CASSSDRGGHEQYF; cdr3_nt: TGTGCCAGCAGCTCGGACAGGGGGGGACACGAGCAGTACTTC
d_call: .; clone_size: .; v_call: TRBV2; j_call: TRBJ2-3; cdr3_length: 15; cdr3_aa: CASRYRQFGTDTQYF; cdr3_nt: TGTGCCAGCAGGTACAGACAGTTTGGGACAGATACGCAGTATTTT